This T cell receptor (beta chain) appears in the sequencing data of a study of cytomegalovirus exposure and HLA in healthy donors. Study-level results: In a later analysis, a missense DCLRE1C variant was linked to TCR beta V- and J-gene trimming. Later on, analysis showed that most CMV-associated TCR beta chains appeared to be HLA-restricted.

Comments on this clone: Its cognate antigen is unknown.

Vbeta (60) and Jbeta (13) primers were used in the PCR. Using immunoSEQ multiplex PCR, the repertoire was profiled, and TCRdb retains in-frame clones only, with some absent. The sample includes around 100,000 clones, about 77% of them seen just once. What was sequenced was PBMCs. The TCR was taken from a male donor in good health and CMV-seropositive.

This CDR3 reads CASSGGRADTQYF. The CDR3 region has the DNA TGTGCCAGCAGCGGGGGGAGAGCAGATACGCAGTATTTT. The chain links TRBV11-2 to TRBJ2-3, with D tentatively TRBD2 (6 bases). CDR3 size: 13 residues. V was pared by 5 bases and J by 4 bases, with 10 bases between. In germline, CDR1 is SGHAT, CDR2 FQNNGV.